This is a list of T cell receptor beta chains from one sample in a study of shared clonotypes between healthy human individuals. Method: immunoSEQ multiplex PCR; TCRdb's copy keeps in-frame clones and lacks some. This table holds about 1.5 million clones, 98% found once. Sequenced sample: naive CD4+ T cells sorted from blood. The receptors were sampled from a man aged 25 to 45 in good health. Each CDR3 is given with its conserved first and last residue. D genes are given only for firm matches. The size entry is marked missing in some rows and otherwise reads once, few, many or a size class.

TRBD2,TRBV5-4,TRBJ2-3,once,TGTGCCAGCAGCTCGTCCCCGGGACTAGCCACAGATACGCAGTATTTT,CASSSSPGLATDTQYF
TRBD1,TRBV2,TRBJ2-2,-,TGTGCCAGCAGTGACCCGGGACAGGGGCCTACCGGGGAGCTGTTTTTT,CASSDPGQGPTGELFF
TRBD1,TRBV28,TRBJ1-5,-,TGTGCCACCGAGACAGGGGGAAGCGGCAATCAGCCCCAGCATTTT,CATETGGSGNQPQHF
-,TRBV18,TRBJ1-1,-,TGTGCCAGCTCACCACTGGGGGGCGAAAACACTGAAGCTTTCTTT,CASSPLGGENTEAFF
TRBD1,TRBV5-4,TRBJ2-5,-,TGTGCCAGCAGCTTCCCCGGGACAGGGGGCTCGGAGACCCAGTACTTC,CASSFPGTGGSETQYF
TRBD1,TRBV2,TRBJ2-7,-,TGTGCCAGCAGAGGGGACAGGGCAGGGGAGCACTTC,CASRGDRAGEHF
-,TRBV11-3,TRBJ2-7,-,TGTGCCAGCAGCTTACGCGGGGCTACAGACGAGCAGTACTTC,CASSLRGATDEQYF
-,TRBV9,TRBJ1-4,once,TGTGCCAGCAGCGTAGGCAATCGGGTTAGGGCTAATGAAAAACTGTTTTTT,CASSVGNRVRANEKLFF
-,TRBV11-2,TRBJ2-7,-,TGTGCCAGCAGCTTAGATTTGCAGGGTGAACGATTC,CASSLDLQGERF
-,TRBV9,TRBJ2-3,-,TGTGCCAGCAGCGTAGCGGCTAGCGTAACAGATACGCAGTATTTT,CASSVAASVTDTQYF
TRBD2,TRBV18,TRBJ2-1,-,TGTGCCAGCTCCCAGGGACTAGATAATGAGCAGTTCTTC,CASSQGLDNEQFF
-,TRBV4-2,TRBJ1-2,-,TGTGCCAGCAGCCAAGGACCCGACAGGCTCTATGGCTACACCTTC,CASSQGPDRLYGYTF
-,TRBV2,TRBJ2-5,-,TGTGCCAGCAGACAGGAATGGGTGGGTCAAGAGACCCAGTACTTC,CASRQEWVGQETQYF
-,TRBV5-5,TRBJ1-2,-,TGTGCCAGCAGCTTGGAGGGGAGCTATGGCTACACCTTC,CASSLEGSYGYTF
-,TRBV5-1,TRBJ2-2,-,TGCGCCAGCAGCTTGGTTTTGTGGGAGGACGGGGAGCTGTTTTTT,CASSLVLWEDGELFF
-,TRBV18,TRBJ2-5,once,TGTGCCAGCTCACTGTCAATCGGGTCCCTAGCGGAGACCCAGTACTTC,CASSLSIGSLAETQYF
TRBD1,TRBV28,TRBJ1-2,once,TGTGCCAGCAGTTTAAACAGGGGCAACTATGGCTACACCTTC,CASSLNRGNYGYTF
TRBD2,TRBV11-3,TRBJ2-1,-,TGTGCCAGCAGCCGGACTAGCGGAGTCGCAGATGAGCAGTTCTTC,CASSRTSGVADEQFF
-,TRBV14,TRBJ1-4,-,TGTGCCAGCAGCAGAACCGGGATTAGAGGCGAAAAACTGTTTTTT,CASSRTGIRGEKLFF
-,TRBV5-1,TRBJ2-7,-,TGCGCCAGCAGCTTGGCCTCTTCCGGTAGAGAGCAGTACTTC,CASSLASSGREQYF
-,TRBV2,TRBJ1-3,-,TGTGCCAGCAGTGACGGAGACAGAGGCTCTGGAAACACCATATATTTT,CASSDGDRGSGNTIYF
-,TRBV15,TRBJ2-7,-,TGTGCCACCAGCAGAGATTCAACCTACGAGCAGTACTTC,CATSRDSTYEQYF
TRBD1,TRBV7-2,TRBJ1-2,-,TGTGCCAGCAGCTTAGCGGGACAGGCAATGGGAGGCTACACCTTC,CASSLAGQAMGGYTF
-,TRBV19,TRBJ2-6,-,TGTGCCAGTAGTCCGATAAACTCTGGGGCCAACGTCCTGACTTTC,CASSPINSGANVLTF
TRBD2,TRBV10-3,TRBJ2-5,-,TGTGCCATCAGTGGCACTAGCGGGAGTCAAGAGACCCAGTACTTC,CAISGTSGSQETQYF
-,TRBV30,TRBJ1-2,-,TGTGCCTGGAGTCTCCGCAGGGACCATGGCTACACCTTC,CAWSLRRDHGYTF
-,TRBV9,TRBJ2-2,-,TGTGCCAGCAGCGCAGGGGTGGGGGAGCTGTTTTTT,CASSAGVGELFF
-,TRBV6-5,TRBJ2-3,-,TGTGCCAGCAGTTACACGGCTACAGATACGCAGTATTTT,CASSYTATDTQYF
-,TRBV9,TRBJ2-3,-,TGTGCCAGCAGCGCCGACCAAGCGACAGATACGCAGTATTTT,CASSADQATDTQYF
-,TRBV28,TRBJ1-5,-,TGTGCCAGCAGTCCTACTGTTGGGGGAGGGGATCAGCCCCAGCATTTT,CASSPTVGGGDQPQHF
-,TRBV7-2,TRBJ2-7,-,TGTGCCAGCAGCTTAGTTGGGAATTCGCCCTACGAGCAGTACTTC,CASSLVGNSPYEQYF
TRBD1,TRBV11-2,TRBJ1-4,-,TGTGCCAGCAGACTTACGGGACAGCTAAATGAAAAACTGTTTTTT,CASRLTGQLNEKLFF
-,TRBV6-5,TRBJ2-2,-,TGTGCCAGCACCCTCACCCCACTCGGCGCCGGGGAGCTGTTTTTT,CASTLTPLGAGELFF
TRBD1,TRBV5-1,TRBJ1-3,-,TGCGCCAGCAGCTTGACAGGGGCGTTAATCCGCTCTGGAAACACCATATATTTT,CASSLTGALIRSGNTIYF
-,TRBV18,TRBJ2-2,-,TGTGCCAGCTCACCACCTCAGGCGACATCGAACACCGGGGAGCTGTTTTTT,CASSPPQATSNTGELFF
-,TRBV18,TRBJ2-5,-,TGTGCCAGCTCACCATCGGGAGAGACCCAGTACTTC,CASSPSGETQYF
TRBD1,TRBV5-6,TRBJ1-1,-,TGTGCCAGCAGCCTGGACAGGAGGAACACTGAAGCTTTCTTT,CASSLDRRNTEAFF
-,TRBV7-9,TRBJ2-2,-,TGTGCCAGCAGCTTCACCGGGGAGCTGTTTTTT,CASSFTGELFF
-,TRBV2,TRBJ2-5,-,TGTGCCAGCAGTGTTCCCGGGAGTCTAGGCGAGACCCAGTACTTC,CASSVPGSLGETQYF
-,TRBV7-9,TRBJ2-1,-,TGTGCCAGCAGCTTTGCCAGCGGGTACCAGGGAAATGAGCAGTTCTTC,CASSFASGYQGNEQFF
TRBD1,TRBV6-1,TRBJ2-7,once,TGTGCCAGCAGTGAAAGGACAGGGGGAGAGGTCTTCCTTTACGAGCAGTACTTC,CASSERTGGEVFLYEQYF
-,TRBV7-6,TRBJ1-4,-,TGTGCCAGCAGTCGAACCCCTACAGGGTCGGGTGAAAAACTGTTTTTT,CASSRTPTGSGEKLFF
-,TRBV9,TRBJ2-7,-,TGTGCCAGCAGCCCCAGTGGGGAGTCCTACGAGCAGTACTTC,CASSPSGESYEQYF
-,TRBV7-2,TRBJ2-1,-,TGTGCCAGCAGCTTTTTATACCCGTCCTCCTTCAATGAGCAGTTCTTC,CASSFLYPSSFNEQFF
-,TRBV28,TRBJ1-1,-,TGTGCCAGCAGTTTACCCCTGCCGAACACTGAAGCTTTCTTT,CASSLPLPNTEAFF
-,TRBV7-9,TRBJ1-1,-,TGTGCCAGCAGCTCCTCCGGAGGAGGCTTGAACACTGAAGCTTTCTTT,CASSSSGGGLNTEAFF
TRBD2,TRBV5-4,TRBJ2-1,-,TGTGCCAGCAGCTTTAATCTCAGGGGACTAGCAAACAATGAGCAGTTCTTC,CASSFNLRGLANNEQFF
-,TRBV7-8,TRBJ2-2,-,TGTGCCAGCAGCTTAGCGCGAGGGTCGAACACCGGGGAGCTGTTTTTT,CASSLARGSNTGELFF